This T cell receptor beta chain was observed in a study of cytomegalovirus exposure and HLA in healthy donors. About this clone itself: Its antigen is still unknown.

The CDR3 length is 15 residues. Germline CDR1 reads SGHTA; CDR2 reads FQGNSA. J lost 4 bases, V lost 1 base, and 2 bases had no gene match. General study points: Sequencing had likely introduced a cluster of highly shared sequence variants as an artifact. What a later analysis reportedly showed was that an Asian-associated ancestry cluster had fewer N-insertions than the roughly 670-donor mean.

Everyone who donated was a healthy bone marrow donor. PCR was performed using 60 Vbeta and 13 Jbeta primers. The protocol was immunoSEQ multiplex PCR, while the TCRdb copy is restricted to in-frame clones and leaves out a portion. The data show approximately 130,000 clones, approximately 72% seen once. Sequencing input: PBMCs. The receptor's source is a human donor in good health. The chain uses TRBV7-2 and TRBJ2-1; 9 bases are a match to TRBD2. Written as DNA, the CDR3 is TGTGCCAGCAGCTTAGTAGCGGGGGCTTACAATGAGCAGTTCTTC. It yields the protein CASSLVAGAYNEQFF. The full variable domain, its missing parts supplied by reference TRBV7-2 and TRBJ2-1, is GAGVSQSPSNKVTEKGKDVELRCDPISGHTALYWYRQSLGQGLEFLIYFQGNSAPDKSGLPSDRFSAERTGGSVSTLTIQRTQQEDSAVYLCASSLVAGAYNEQFFGPGTRLTVL.